This T cell receptor (beta chain) was sequenced during a study of cytomegalovirus exposure and HLA in healthy donors (TCRdb year 2017). In the study overall: According to a later analysis, the 120 or so validation repertoires were produced on the same platform as the 700 or so repertoires of the first cohort. The study aimed to test whether signatures of past pathogen exposure could be identified by cataloging public T cell receptors. Along with the 666-subject first cohort, a separate validation cohort of over a hundred different subjects was used. To predict cytomegalovirus infection status, the study combined high-throughput TCR immunosequencing, statistical association of individual TCRs with disease status, and machine learning. The paper's findings and limits, for the study overall: The validation cohort had no HLA typing available for a later analysis, so co-occurrence within that cohort was assessed over all 130 or so repertoires. Most TCR sequences were seen in very few donors, while some public TCRs were found in many individuals. A later analysis found that TCRs clustered in the first cohort also tended to co-occur in the 120 validation repertoires, with 90% to 95% of cluster scores above 0. According to the authors, the approach could potentially be generalized to other disease states and immunological phenotypes. In vitro tests confirmed that three of the cytomegalovirus-associated TCR beta chains recognize cytomegalovirus antigens. The study gave a list of under 200 TCR beta chains associated with cytomegalovirus. In both the original and validation cohorts, the classifier was reported to diagnose cytomegalovirus status with high specificity and sensitivity.

The donors were included in the validation cohort of some 120 subjects, a group kept apart from the approximately 650-subject first cohort. Receptors were amplified or captured by the immunoSEQ multiplex PCR assay. In the authors' own workflow: A statistical classification framework was built to diagnose cytomegalovirus status from the catalog of TCR beta chain sequences. The clones in this table, taken by TCRdb from immuneACCESS, are in-frame only. Not every clone is retained; where verified, under half of the shortfall comes from an unresolved V gene, and the cause of the rest is unknown. V and J calls and clone size are those listed in that table; D and trimming were worked out from the DNA. The sample table contains 200,000 or so clones; only one count was recorded for roughly 83% of them. The top ten constitute roughly 5.4% of the sample. Of note for this clone: Its specific antigen is unknown. Per-base qualities were not stored, and no clone one base away is much larger.

V ends up 5 bases short and J 7 bases short, with an unmatched junction base count of 13. The germline V gene provides CDR1 MDHEN and CDR2 SYDVKM. The CDR3 measures 16 amino acids from cysteine to phenylalanine. The DNA shown is the 48-base CDR3, in frame from base 1. The sequence links TRBV28 to TRBJ2-1, and 8 junction bases match TRBD1. Sequencing was carried out using PBMCs. This sequence was found in a woman between 18 and 29 years old in good health and CMV-seronegative. The CDR3 sequence is CASSIQTGARANEQFF. At the DNA level, the sequence is TGTGCCAGCAGTATCCAGACAGGGGCAAGGGCGAATGAGCAGTTCTTC.